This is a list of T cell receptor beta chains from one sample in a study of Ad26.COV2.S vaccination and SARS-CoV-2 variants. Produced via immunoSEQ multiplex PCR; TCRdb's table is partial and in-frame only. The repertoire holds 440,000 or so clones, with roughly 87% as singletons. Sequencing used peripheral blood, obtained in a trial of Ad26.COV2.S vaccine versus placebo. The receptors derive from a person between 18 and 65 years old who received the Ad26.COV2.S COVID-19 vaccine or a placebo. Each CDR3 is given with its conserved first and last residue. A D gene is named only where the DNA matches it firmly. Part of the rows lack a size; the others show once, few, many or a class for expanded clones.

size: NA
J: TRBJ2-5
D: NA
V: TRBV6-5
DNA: TGTGCCAGCAGTTACCCTGAGCGGAGTGGAGAGACCCAGTACTTC
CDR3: CASSYPERSGETQYF

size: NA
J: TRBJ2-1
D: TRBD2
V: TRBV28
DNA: TGTGCCAGCAGTCCCCCGGCGGGGGGATACAATGAGCAGTTCTTC
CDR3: CASSPPAGGYNEQFF

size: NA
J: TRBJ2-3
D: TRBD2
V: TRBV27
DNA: TGTGCCAGCAGTTTTTTAGCGGGGGACACAGATACGCAGTATTTT
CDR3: CASSFLAGDTDTQYF

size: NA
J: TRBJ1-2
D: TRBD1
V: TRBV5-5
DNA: TGTGCCAGCAGCTTGGCCTCGGACAGGAACGAGGGAGGCTACACCTTC
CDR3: CASSLASDRNEGGYTF

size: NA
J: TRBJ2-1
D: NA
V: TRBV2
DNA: TGTGCCAGCAGTGACTATGGCGGGATGGGTGGCAATGAGCAGTTCTTC
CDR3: CASSDYGGMGGNEQFF

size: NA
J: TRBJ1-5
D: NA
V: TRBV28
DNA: TGTGCCAGCAGTTTACCCCCGGAAGGGCGGCCCCAGCATTTT
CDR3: CASSLPPEGRPQHF

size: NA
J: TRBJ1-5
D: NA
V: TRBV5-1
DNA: TGCGCCAGCAGCTTGTACGGGGGCAATCAGCCCCAGCATTTT
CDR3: CASSLYGGNQPQHF

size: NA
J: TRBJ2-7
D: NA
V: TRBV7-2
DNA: TGTGCCAGCAGCTTATTGGCTAGCGCCTACGAGCAGTACTTC
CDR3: CASSLLASAYEQYF

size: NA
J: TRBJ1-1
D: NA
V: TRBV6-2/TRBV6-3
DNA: TGTGCCAGCAGTTATATCGTGAACACTGAAGCTTTCTTT
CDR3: CASSYIVNTEAFF

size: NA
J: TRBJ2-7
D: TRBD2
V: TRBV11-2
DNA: TGTGCCAGCAGCTTCGGGACTAGCGGGAGCTACTACGAGCAGTACTTC
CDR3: CASSFGTSGSYYEQYF

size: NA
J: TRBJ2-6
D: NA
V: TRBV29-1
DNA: TGCAGCGTCAAATCCCGGGACCTTTCCTCTGGGGCCAACGTCCTGACTTTC
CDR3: CSVKSRDLSSGANVLTF

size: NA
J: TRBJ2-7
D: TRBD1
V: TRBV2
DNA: TGTGCCAGCAGTACCCAGGGGGAATCCTACGAGCAGTACTTC
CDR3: CASSTQGESYEQYF

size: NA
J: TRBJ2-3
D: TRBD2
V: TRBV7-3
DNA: TGTGCCAGCAGCTTAATGGGGGGGAGCACAGATACGCAGTATTTT
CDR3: CASSLMGGSTDTQYF

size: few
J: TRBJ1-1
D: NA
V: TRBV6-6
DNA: TGTGCCAGCAGTTACTCTGCTGCGCTGGAAGCTTTCTTT
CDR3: CASSYSAALEAFF

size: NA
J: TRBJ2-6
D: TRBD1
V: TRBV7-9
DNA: TGTGCCAGCAGCTTACCCCAGGGGGCTGGGGCCAACGTCCTGACTTTC
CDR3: CASSLPQGAGANVLTF

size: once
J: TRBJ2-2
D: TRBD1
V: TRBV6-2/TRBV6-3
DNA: TGTGCCAGCAGTTACGGGACAGGGACCGGGGAGCTGTTTTTT
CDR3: CASSYGTGTGELFF

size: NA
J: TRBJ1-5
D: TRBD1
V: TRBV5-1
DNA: TGCGCCAGCAGCGCAACAGGGGGTGATCAGCCCCAGCATTTT
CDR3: CASSATGGDQPQHF

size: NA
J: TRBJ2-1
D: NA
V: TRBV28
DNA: TGTGCCAGCAGACTGAGGGGACCCTCCTACAATGAGCAGTTCTTC
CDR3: CASRLRGPSYNEQFF

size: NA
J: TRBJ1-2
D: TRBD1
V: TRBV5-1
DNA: TGCGCCAGCAGCTTGGACCTCGGGACAGGGTGGGGCTACACCTTC
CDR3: CASSLDLGTGWGYTF

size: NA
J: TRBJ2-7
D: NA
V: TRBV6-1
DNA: TGTGCCAGCAGTGAAGGGACAGCGCTCTCCTACGAGCAGTACTTC
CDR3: CASSEGTALSYEQYF

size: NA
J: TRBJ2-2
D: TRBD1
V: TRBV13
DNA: TGTGCCAGCAGCCTTACAGGGGGCACCGGGGAGCTGTTTTTT
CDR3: CASSLTGGTGELFF

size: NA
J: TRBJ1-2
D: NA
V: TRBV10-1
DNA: TGCGCCATAGCCGTCGGGGGAGGCTATGGCTACACCTTC
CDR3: CAIAVGGGYGYTF

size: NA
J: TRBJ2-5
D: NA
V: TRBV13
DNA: TGTGCCAGCAGCTCCAGACAGGTATGGGAGACCCAGTACTTC
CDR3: CASSSRQVWETQYF

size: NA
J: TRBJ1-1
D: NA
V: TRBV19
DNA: TGTGCCAGTAGTATTAGGATTAACACTGAAGCTTTCTTT
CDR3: CASSIRINTEAFF

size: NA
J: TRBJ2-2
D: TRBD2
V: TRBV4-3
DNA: TGCGCCAGCAGTCCCGGACTAGCGGGAGAGGGCGGGGAGCTGTTTTTT
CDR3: CASSPGLAGEGGELFF

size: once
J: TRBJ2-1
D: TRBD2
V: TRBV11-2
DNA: TGTGCCAGCAGCCGACCGGGACTAGCGGTCCTAAAGAATAATGAGCAGTTCTTC
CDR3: CASSRPGLAVLKNNEQFF

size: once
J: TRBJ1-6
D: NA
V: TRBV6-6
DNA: TGTGCCAGCAGTCTCCGGGCCCAACGGTCACCCCTCCACTTT
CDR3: CASSLRAQRSPLHF

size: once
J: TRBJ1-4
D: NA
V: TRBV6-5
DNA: TGTGCCAGCACCTCTTACAGGGAGAACGAAAAACTGTTTTTT
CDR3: CASTSYRENEKLFF

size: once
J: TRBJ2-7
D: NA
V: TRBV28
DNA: TGTGCCAGCAGAGTTGCGGACCCTAGCTCCTACGAGCAGTACTTC
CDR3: CASRVADPSSYEQYF

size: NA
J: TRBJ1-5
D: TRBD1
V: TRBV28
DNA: TGTGCCAGCCGACCCGGGACAGGGACTCAGCCCCAGCATTTT
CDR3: CASRPGTGTQPQHF

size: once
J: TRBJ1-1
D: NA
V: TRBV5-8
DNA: TGTGCCAGCAGCTTGGCCGAGCAGAGTAACACTGAAGCTTTCTTT
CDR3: CASSLAEQSNTEAFF

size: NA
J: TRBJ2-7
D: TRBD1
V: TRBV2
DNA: TGTGCCAGCACCGGACAGGGGTGGTACTTC
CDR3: CASTGQGWYF

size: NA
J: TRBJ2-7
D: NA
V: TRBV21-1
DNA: TGTGCCAGCAGCAAAGACAGGGATCTGGCGGGAGATACCTACGAGCAGTACTTC
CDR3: CASSKDRDLAGDTYEQYF

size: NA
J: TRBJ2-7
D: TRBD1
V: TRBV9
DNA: TGTGCCAGCAGCGCTGGGGCAGGGGGATCCTACGAGCAGTACTTC
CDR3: CASSAGAGGSYEQYF

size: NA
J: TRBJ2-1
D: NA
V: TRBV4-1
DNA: TGCGCCAGCAGCCAAGATACAAGCGGGTCCTACAATGAGCAGTTCTTC
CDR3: CASSQDTSGSYNEQFF

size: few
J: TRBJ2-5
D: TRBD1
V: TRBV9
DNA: TGTGCCAGCAGCGGCCAGGGGGCTAGGGGAGAGACCCAGTACTTC
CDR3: CASSGQGARGETQYF

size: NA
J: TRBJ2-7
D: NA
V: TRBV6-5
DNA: TGTGCCAGCAGCCCCCGGACGACCTCCTACGAGCAGTACTTC
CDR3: CASSPRTTSYEQYF

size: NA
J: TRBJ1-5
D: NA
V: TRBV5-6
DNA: TGTGCCAGCAGCTTGGGGACAGATGGGTTTCTTAGCAATCAGCCCCAGCATTTT
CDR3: CASSLGTDGFLSNQPQHF

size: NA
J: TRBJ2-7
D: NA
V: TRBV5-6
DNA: TGTGCCAGCAGCTTGGGTAGCGGTACCTACGAGCAGTACTTC
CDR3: CASSLGSGTYEQYF

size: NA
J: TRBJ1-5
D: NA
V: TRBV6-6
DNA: TGTGCCAGCAGTTATCCAGGGGCGGGCAATCAGCCCCAGCATTTT
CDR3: CASSYPGAGNQPQHF

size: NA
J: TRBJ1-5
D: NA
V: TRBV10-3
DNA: TGTGCCATCAGTGATGGACAGTATAGCAATCAGCCCCAGCATTTT
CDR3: CAISDGQYSNQPQHF

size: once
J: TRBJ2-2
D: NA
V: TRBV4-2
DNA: TGTGCCAGCAGCCAAGATCTAGCCCTTGGCGCGAACACCGGGGAGCTGTTTTTT
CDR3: CASSQDLALGANTGELFF

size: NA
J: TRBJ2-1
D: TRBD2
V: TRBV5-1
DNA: TGCGCCAGCAGCTTAAGAGCGGGGGACAATGAGCAGTTCTTC
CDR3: CASSLRAGDNEQFF

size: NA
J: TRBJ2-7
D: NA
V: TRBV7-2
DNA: TGTGCCAGCAGCTTAGCCCGGGACATAATATACGAGCAGTACTTC
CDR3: CASSLARDIIYEQYF

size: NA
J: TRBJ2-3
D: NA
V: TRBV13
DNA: TGTGCCAGCAGCTTACGCGTGGGGGAGCGGGGCACAGATACGCAGTATTTT
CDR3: CASSLRVGERGTDTQYF

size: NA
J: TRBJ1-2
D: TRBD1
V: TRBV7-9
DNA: TGTGCCAGCAGCCCGGGACAGACCTATGGCTACACCTTC
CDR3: CASSPGQTYGYTF

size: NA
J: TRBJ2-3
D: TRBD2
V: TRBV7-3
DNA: TGTGCCAGCAGCTTGGGGGAGGGGTGGACAGATACGCAGTATTTT
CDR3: CASSLGEGWTDTQYF

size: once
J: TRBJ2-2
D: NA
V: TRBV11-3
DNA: TGTGCCAGCAGCTTCCAGGGCACCGGGGAGCTGTTTTTT
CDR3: CASSFQGTGELFF

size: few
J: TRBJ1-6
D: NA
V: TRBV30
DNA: TGTGCCTGGAGTGTTTTCAGGGGCGATTCTAATTCACCCCTCCACTTT
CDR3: CAWSVFRGDSNSPLHF

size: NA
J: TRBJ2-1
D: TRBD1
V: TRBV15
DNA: TGTGCCACCAGCAGAGGATTCGTACAGGGGAGTGAGCAGTTCTTC
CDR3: CATSRGFVQGSEQFF

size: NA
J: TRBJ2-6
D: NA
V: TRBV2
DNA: TGTGCCAGCGTGAGGACCGTGGGGACCAACGTCCTGACTTTC
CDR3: CASVRTVGTNVLTF

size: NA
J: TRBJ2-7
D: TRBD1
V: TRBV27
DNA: TGTGCCAGCAGTTTAAAAGTAGGGGGACAGCTCTACGAGCAGTACTTC
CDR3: CASSLKVGGQLYEQYF

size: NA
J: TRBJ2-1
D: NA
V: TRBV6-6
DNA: TGTGCCAGCAGTTACCCGGGAGCCTACAATGAGCAGTTCTTC
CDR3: CASSYPGAYNEQFF